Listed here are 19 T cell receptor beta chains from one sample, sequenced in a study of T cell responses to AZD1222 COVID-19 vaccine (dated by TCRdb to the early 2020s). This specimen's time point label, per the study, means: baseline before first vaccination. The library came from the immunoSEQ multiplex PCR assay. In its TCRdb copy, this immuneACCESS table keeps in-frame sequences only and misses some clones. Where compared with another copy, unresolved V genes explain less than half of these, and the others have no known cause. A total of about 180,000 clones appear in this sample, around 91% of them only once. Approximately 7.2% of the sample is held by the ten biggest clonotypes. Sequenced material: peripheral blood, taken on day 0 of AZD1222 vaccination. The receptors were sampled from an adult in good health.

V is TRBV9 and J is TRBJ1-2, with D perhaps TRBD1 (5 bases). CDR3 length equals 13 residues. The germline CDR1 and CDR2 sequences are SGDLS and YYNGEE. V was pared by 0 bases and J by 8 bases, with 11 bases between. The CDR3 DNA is TGTGCCAGCAGCGTAGGGCAGGGCGGCGGCTACACCTTC. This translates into CASSVGQGGGYTF.

The CDR3 sequence is CAVLGTGANVLTF. The CDR3 nucleotides read TGTGCCGTACTAGGGACTGGGGCCAACGTCCTGACTTTC. V is TRBV6-5 and J is TRBJ2-6, with a tentative D call TRBD2 (5 bases). Germline V CDR1 and CDR2: MNHEY, SVGAGI. The V end lost 11 bases, the J end lost 2 bases, and 10 bases lay between the germline ends. The CDR3 has 13 residues.

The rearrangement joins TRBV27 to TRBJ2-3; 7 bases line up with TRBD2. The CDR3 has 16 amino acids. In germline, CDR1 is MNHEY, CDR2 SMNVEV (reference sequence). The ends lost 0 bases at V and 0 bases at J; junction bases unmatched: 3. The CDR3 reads CASSLSGRGSTDTQYF. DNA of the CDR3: TGTGCCAGCAGTTTATCAGGGCGGGGGAGCACAGATACGCAGTATTTT.

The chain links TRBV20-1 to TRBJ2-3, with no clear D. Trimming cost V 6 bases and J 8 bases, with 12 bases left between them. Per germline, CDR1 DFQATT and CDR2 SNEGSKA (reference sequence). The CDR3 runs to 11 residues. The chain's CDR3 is CSARPGVTQYF. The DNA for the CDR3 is TGCAGTGCGAGACCCGGTGTTACGCAGTATTTT.

CDR3 in DNA: TGCAGTGCTAGGGGGGACTATGGCTACACCTTC. Translation gives CSARGDYGYTF. The V and J genes are TRBV20-1 and TRBJ1-2; possibly TRBD1 for D (5 bases). CDR1 and CDR2 (germline): DFQATT, SNEGSKA (reference sequence). V lost 3 bases and J lost 3, with 5 bases in between. This CDR3 region has 11 residues.

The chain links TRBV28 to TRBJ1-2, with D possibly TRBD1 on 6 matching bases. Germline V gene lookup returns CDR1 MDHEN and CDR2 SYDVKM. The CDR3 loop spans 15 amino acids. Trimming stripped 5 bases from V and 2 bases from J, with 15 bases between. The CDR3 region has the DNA TGTGCCAGCAGTCCTTCAGACAGGCTCAACTATGGCTACACCTTC. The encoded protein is CASSPSDRLNYGYTF.

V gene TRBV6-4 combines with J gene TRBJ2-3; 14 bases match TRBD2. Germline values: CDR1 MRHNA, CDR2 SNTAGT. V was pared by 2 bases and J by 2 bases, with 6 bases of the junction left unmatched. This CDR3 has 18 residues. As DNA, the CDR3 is TGTGCCAGCAGTGACGGACTAGCGGGGGGTCGTTTCACAGATACGCAGTATTTT. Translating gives CASSDGLAGGRFTDTQYF.

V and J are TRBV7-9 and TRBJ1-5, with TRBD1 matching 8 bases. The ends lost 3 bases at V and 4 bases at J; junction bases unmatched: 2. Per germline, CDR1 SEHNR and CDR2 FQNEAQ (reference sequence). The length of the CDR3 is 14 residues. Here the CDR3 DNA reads TGTGCCAGCAGCTTGGGACAGGTAAATCAGCCCCAGCATTTT. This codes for CASSLGQVNQPQHF. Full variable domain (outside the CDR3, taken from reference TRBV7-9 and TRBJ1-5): DTGVSQNPRHKITKRGQNVTFRCDPISEHNRLYWYRQTLGQGPEFLTYFQNEAQLEKSRLLSDRFSAERPKGSFSTLEIQRTEQGDSAMYLCASSLGQVNQPQHFGDGTRLSIL.

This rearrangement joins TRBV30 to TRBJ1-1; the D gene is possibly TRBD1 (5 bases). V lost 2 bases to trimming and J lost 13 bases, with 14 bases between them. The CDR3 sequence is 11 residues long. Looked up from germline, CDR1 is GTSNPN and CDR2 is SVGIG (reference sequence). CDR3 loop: CAWSNPTVGFF. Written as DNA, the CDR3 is TGTGCCTGGAGTAACCCGACAGTTGGTTTCTTT.

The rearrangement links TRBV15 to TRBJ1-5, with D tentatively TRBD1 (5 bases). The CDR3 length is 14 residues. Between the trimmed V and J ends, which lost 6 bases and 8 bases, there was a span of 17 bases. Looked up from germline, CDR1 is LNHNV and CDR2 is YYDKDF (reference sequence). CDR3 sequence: CATSLGTPGKPQHF. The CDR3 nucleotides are TGTGCCACCAGTCTAGGGACCCCAGGGAAGCCCCAGCATTTT.

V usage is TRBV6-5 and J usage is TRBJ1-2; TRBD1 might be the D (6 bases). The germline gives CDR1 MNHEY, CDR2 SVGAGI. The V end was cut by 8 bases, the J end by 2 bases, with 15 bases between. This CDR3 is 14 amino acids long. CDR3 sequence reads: CASRGTPSNYGYTF. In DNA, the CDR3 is TGTGCCAGCCGAGGGACACCCTCAAACTATGGCTACACCTTC.

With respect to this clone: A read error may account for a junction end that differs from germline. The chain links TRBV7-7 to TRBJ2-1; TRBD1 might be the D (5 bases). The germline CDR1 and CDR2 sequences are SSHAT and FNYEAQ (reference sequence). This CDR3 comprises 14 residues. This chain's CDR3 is CASSSTAGGHEQFF. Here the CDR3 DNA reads TGTGCTAGCAGCTCGACAGCCGGTGGCCATGAGCAGTTCTTC. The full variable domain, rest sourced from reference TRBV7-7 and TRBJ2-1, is GAGVSQSPRYKVTKRGQDVTLRCDPISSHATLYWYQQALGQGPEFLTYFNYEAQPDKSGLPSDRFSAERPEGSISTLTIQRTEQRDSAMYRCASSSTAGGHEQFFGPGTRLTVL.

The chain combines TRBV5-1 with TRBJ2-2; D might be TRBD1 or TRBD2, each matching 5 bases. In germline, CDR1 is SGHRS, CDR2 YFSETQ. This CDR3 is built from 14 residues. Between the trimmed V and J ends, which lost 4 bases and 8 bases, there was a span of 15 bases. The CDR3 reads CASSPDEGRGELFF. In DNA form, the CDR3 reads TGCGCCAGCAGCCCTGACGAGGGGCGAGGGGAGCTGTTTTTT.

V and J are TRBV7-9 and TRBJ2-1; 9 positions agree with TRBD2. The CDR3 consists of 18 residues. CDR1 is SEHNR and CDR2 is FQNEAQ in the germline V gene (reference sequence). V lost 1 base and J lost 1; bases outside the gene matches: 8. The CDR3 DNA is TGTGCCAGCAGCTTAGAAGCTAGCGGGGATCCTTCCTACAATGAGCAGTTCTTC. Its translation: CASSLEASGDPSYNEQFF.

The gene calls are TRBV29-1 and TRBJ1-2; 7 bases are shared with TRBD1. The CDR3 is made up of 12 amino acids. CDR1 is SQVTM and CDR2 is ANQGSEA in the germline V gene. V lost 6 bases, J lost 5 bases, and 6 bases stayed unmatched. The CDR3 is CSVTGSLYGYTF. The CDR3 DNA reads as TGCAGCGTGACAGGGAGTCTTTATGGCTACACCTTC.

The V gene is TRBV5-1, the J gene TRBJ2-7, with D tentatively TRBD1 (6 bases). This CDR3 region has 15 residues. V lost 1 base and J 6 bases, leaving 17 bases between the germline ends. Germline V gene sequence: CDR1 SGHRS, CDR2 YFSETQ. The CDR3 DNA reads TGCGCCAGCAGCTTGCAGGACAGTGCCTATGGCGAGCAGTACTTC. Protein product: CASSLQDSAYGEQYF.

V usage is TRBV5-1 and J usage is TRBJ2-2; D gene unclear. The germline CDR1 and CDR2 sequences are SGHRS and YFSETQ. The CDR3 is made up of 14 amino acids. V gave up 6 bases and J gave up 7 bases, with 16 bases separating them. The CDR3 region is CASTQTGPGGELFF. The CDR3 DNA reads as TGCGCCAGCACCCAGACCGGCCCCGGCGGGGAGCTGTTTTTT. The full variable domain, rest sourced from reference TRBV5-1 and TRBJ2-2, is KAGVTQTPRYLIKTRGQQVTLSCSPISGHRSVSWYQQTPGQGLQFLFEYFSETQRNKGNFPGRFSGRQFSNSRSEMNVSTLELGDSALYLCASTQTGPGGELFFGEGSRLTVL.

The CDR3 DNA follows: TGTGCCAGCAGTTCCCCAAGGATCCAGAGCAATCAGCCCCAGCATTTT. Protein sequence: CASSSPRIQSNQPQHF. This chain joins TRBV6-2 or TRBV6-3 and TRBJ1-5, with D uncertain. Trimming cost V 4 bases and J 1 base, with 14 bases left between them. Germline V CDR1 and CDR2: MNHEY, SVGEGT. CDR3 length: 16 residues.

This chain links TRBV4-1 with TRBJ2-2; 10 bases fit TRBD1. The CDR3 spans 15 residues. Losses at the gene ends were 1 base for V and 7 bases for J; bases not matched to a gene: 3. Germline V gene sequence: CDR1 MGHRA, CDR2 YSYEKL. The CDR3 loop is CASSQGGQGFGELFF. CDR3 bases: TGCGCCAGCAGCCAAGGGGGACAGGGGTTCGGGGAGCTGTTTTTT.